This T cell receptor (beta chain) was documented in a study of CD8+ T cells in alopecia areata. Study information: It was oral tofacitinib, at 5 to 10 mg twice daily, that treated patients received. For 6 to 18 months, tofacitinib was taken, and 6 months off drug followed.

Treatment denoted: oral pan-JAK inhibitor, 5-10 mg twice daily. The authors extracted RNA and reverse transcribed it into cDNA as the sequencing template. Produced via immunoSEQ multiplex PCR; TCRdb's table is partial and in-frame only. The sample carries a few hundred thousand clones, around 66% recorded once. V lost 1 base and J lost 2, with 11 bases in between. The germline gives CDR1 SGHAT, CDR2 FQNNGV. The CDR3 runs 15 residues. About this clone: Antigen unknown.

Study-wide points: During tofacitinib treatment, many expanded lesional clones remained in scalp and blood. Scalp clonality, along with expanded CD8+ clones among the top 100, was significantly decreased by tofacitinib.

This receptor was obtained from a human donor with alopecia areata. The V and J genes are TRBV11-2 and TRBJ2-5, with TRBD1 as a possible D gene (6 bases). Sample: CD4+ T cells sorted from blood, taken at roughly week 45, from a patient treated with tofacitinib. DNA for the CDR3: TGTGCCAGCAGCTTAGCAGGGGCAAAACAAGAGACCCAGTACTTC. Amino acids: CASSLAGAKQETQYF.